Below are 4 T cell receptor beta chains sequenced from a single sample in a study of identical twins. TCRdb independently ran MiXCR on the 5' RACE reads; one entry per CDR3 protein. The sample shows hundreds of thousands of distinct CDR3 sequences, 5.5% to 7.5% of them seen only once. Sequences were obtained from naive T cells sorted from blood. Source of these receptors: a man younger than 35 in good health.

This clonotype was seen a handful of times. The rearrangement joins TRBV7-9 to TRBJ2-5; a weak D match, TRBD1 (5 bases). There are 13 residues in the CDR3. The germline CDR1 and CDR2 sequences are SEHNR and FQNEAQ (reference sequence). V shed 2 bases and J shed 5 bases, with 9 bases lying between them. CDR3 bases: TGTGCCAGCAGCTTATTGACAGCCGAGACCCAGTACTTC. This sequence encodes CASSLLTAETQYF.

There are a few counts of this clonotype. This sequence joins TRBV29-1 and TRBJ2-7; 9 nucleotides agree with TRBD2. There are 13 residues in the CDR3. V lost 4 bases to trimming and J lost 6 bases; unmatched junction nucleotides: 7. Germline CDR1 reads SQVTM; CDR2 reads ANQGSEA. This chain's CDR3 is CSVGGGRVCEQYV. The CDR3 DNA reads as TGCAGCGTTGGGGGCGGGAGGGTTTGCGAGCAGTACGTC.

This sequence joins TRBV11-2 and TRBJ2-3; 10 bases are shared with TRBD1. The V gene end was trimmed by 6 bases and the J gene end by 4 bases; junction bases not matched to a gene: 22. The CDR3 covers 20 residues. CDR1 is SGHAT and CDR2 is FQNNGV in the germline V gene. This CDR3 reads CASSPPYPGTGAAHPDTQYF. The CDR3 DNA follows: TGTGCCAGCAGTCCGCCCTACCCCGGGACAGGGGCCGCCCACCCAGATACGCAGTATTTT. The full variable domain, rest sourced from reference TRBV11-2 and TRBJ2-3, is EAGVAQSPRYKIIEKRQSVAFWCNPISGHATLYWYQQILGQGPKLLIQFQNNGVVDDSQLPKDRFSAERLKGVDSTLKIQPAKLEDSAVYLCASSPPYPGTGAAHPDTQYFGPGTRLTVL.

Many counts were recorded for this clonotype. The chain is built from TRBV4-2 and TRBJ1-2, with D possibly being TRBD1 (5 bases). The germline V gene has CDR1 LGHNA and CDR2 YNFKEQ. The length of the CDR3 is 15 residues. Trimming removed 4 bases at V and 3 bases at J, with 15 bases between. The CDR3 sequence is CASSRGEGLDYGYTF. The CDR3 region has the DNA TGTGCCAGCAGCCGGGGGGAGGGGCTCGACTATGGCTACACCTTC.